Shown below are 27 T cell receptor beta chains from a single sample sequenced in a study of vaccination effects on CD4 cells after COVID-19. Expansion of antigen-specific CD4+ T cells with viral peptide pools was carried out by the ViraFEST assay before sequencing. Cells that had been cultured for nine to eleven days were the source of isolated CD4+ T cells. Prior SARS-CoV-2 infection was absent in the vaccine recipients, as shown by negative nucleocapsid antibodies. Only in-frame clones appear in the TCRdb table, and some are missing; sequencing was by immunoSEQ multiplex PCR. Among about 27,000 clones listed, more than 65% were seen once. For these TCRs, the target antigens are not known. The material was CD4+ T cells from PBMCs cultured with HCoV-NL63 spike peptides, obtained before COVID-19 vaccination. The receptors stem from a human donor who received a COVID-19 vaccine.

This clone turned up a few times. This rearrangement joins TRBV9 to TRBJ1-2; D unresolved. This CDR3 has 13 amino acids. CDR1 and CDR2 from the germline V gene are SGDLS and YYNGEE. V lost 0 bases and J 8 bases, leaving 11 bases between the germline ends. CDR3: CASSVGSGLGYTF. As DNA, the CDR3 is TGTGCCAGCAGCGTAGGGTCAGGATTAGGCTACACCTTC.

The chain has TRBV10-1 and TRBJ1-6; D remains ambiguous. The CDR3 covers 16 residues. Germline V CDR1 and CDR2: WNHNN, SYGVQD (reference sequence). Trimming left V 5 bases short and J 2 bases short, with 13 bases between. In DNA form, the CDR3 reads TGCGCCAGCAGTCGGGAGGGTGGGACCTATAATTCACCCCTCCACTTT. Protein: CASSREGGTYNSPLHF.

The chain uses TRBV7-2 and TRBJ2-7; 9 nucleotides line up with TRBD2. The junction had 6 bases not matched to a gene; V was cut back by 3 bases and J by 0 bases. Germline values: CDR1 SGHTA, CDR2 FQGNSA. The CDR3 spans 16 residues. CDR3 in amino acids: CASSLRAGGSSYEQYF. CDR3 bases: TGTGCCAGCAGCTTGCGAGCGGGGGGAAGCTCCTACGAGCAGTACTTC. The complete variable domain, with remaining parts taken from reference TRBV7-2 and TRBJ2-7, reads GAGVSQSPSNKVTEKGKDVELRCDPISGHTALYWYRQSLGQGLEFLIYFQGNSAPDKSGLPSDRFSAERTGGSVSTLTIQRTQQEDSAVYLCASSLRAGGSSYEQYFGPGTRLTVT.

J is TRBJ2-6 and V is TRBV2; TRBD1 matches 7 bases. Germline V CDR1 and CDR2: SNHLY, FYNNEI. With V trimmed by 9 bases and J by 4 bases, 9 bases remained unmatched. The CDR3 runs to 15 residues. CDR3 in amino acids: CASTDRNGGANVLTF. For the CDR3, the DNA is TGTGCCAGTACGGACAGGAATGGGGGGGCCAACGTCCTGACTTTC.

The J gene is TRBJ1-1, the V gene TRBV7-9, with 7 bases that match TRBD1. This CDR3 comprises 13 residues. From germline, CDR1 is SEHNR and CDR2 FQNEAQ (reference sequence). V dropped 6 bases and J dropped 3; count of bases not matched to a gene: 4. As DNA, the CDR3 is TGTGCCAGCAGTTTGGGACAGTACACTGAAGCTTTCTTT. This sequence encodes CASSLGQYTEAFF. Full variable domain (missing parts from reference TRBV7-9 and TRBJ1-1): DTGVSQNPRHKITKRGQNVTFRCDPISEHNRLYWYRQTLGQGPEFLTYFQNEAQLEKSRLLSDRFSAERPKGSFSTLEIQRTEQGDSAMYLCASSLGQYTEAFFGQGTRLTVV.

V and J are TRBV5-4 and TRBJ2-3, with a weak D call TRBD2 (5 bases). Germline CDR1 is SGHNT and CDR2 is YYREEE (reference sequence). The CDR3 totals 15 residues. Trimming removed 4 bases at V and 3 bases at J, with 15 bases between. DNA of the CDR3: TGTGCCAGCAGCCATCAACCACGGGGTACAGATACGCAGTATTTT. It translates to CASSHQPRGTDTQYF.

The chain combines TRBV29-1 with TRBJ1-2; D is possibly TRBD1 (6 bases). Trimming removed 4 bases from V and 1 base from J, with 13 bases in between. There are 14 residues in the CDR3. Germline lookup yields CDR1 SQVTM and CDR2 ANQGSEA. The CDR3 nucleotides read TGCAGCGTTGGAGGACAGAGTCATAACTATGGCTACACCTTC. Translated, it gives CSVGGQSHNYGYTF.

This clone was picked up a small number of times. The chain recombines TRBV19 with TRBJ1-2; 9 nucleotides align to TRBD1. This CDR3 comprises 16 residues. In germline, CDR1 is LNHDA, CDR2 SQIVND (reference sequence). Trimming took 1 base from V and 4 from J; bases not matched to a gene: 7. The CDR3 is CASSIGPGQGSYGYTF. The DNA of the CDR3 is TGTGCCAGTAGTATAGGTCCGGGACAGGGAAGCTATGGCTACACCTTC.

This chain connects TRBV19 to TRBJ2-6; D gene uncertain. Per germline, CDR1 LNHDA and CDR2 SQIVND (reference sequence). The CDR3 length is 16 residues. The V end lost 4 bases, the J end lost 0 bases, and 10 bases lay between the germline ends. CDR3 DNA: TGTGCCAGTAGTAAGGCAGTATACTCTGGGGCCAACGTCCTGACTTTC. Encoded protein: CASSKAVYSGANVLTF.

The rearrangement links TRBV24-1 to TRBJ2-5; D possibly corresponds to TRBD1 (6 bases). Looked up from germline, CDR1 is KGHDR and CDR2 is SFDVKD. The CDR3 has 15 residues. Trimming pared 4 bases from V and 1 base from J, leaving 12 bases between. This CDR3 reads CATSDPTGLQETQYF. The CDR3, as DNA: TGTGCCACCAGTGACCCGACAGGACTCCAAGAGACCCAGTACTTC.

This sequence joins TRBV3-1 (or the pseudogene TRBV3-2) and TRBJ2-7; perhaps TRBD1 as D (5 bases). Germline V gene lookup returns CDR1 LGHDT and CDR2 YNNKEL (reference sequence). This CDR3 spans 12 amino acids. V was shortened by 2 bases and J by 5 bases, with 7 bases between the two germline ends. CDR3 DNA sequence: TGTGCCAGCAGCCAACAGGGCCACGAGCAGTACTTC. Its protein is CASSQQGHEQYF.

In nucleotides, the CDR3 is TGTGCCAGCAGTTGGCAGGGCGCAGATACGCAGTATTTT. This sequence encodes CASSWQGADTQYF. The genes are TRBV12-3 or TRBV12-4 and TRBJ2-3, with D tentatively TRBD1 (5 bases). The CDR3 is made up of 13 amino acids. Trimming shortened V by 4 bases and J by 4 bases, and 9 bases separated the two germline ends.

The chain links TRBV5-1 to TRBJ1-2; weak D call: TRBD1 (6 bases). V was shortened by 4 bases and J by 6 bases, with 16 bases between the two germline ends. This CDR3 contains 14 residues. Germline values: CDR1 SGHRS, CDR2 YFSETQ. CDR3 sequence reads: CASSPGGGLDGYTF. CDR3 in DNA: TGCGCCAGCAGCCCCGGAGGGGGTCTGGATGGCTACACCTTC.

The genes are TRBV28 and TRBJ1-5; D may be TRBD1 (5 bases). The germline gives CDR1 MDHEN, CDR2 SYDVKM. The V end was cut by 6 bases, the J end by 3 bases, with 12 bases between. The CDR3 contains 14 residues. As DNA, the CDR3 is TGTGCCAGCAGCCTGACAGTTTTCAATCAGCCCCAGCATTTT. Its translation is CASSLTVFNQPQHF. The full variable domain, completed using reference TRBV28 and TRBJ1-5, is DVKVTQSSRYLVKRTGEKVFLECVQDMDHENMFWYRQDPGLGLRLIYFSYDVKMKEKGDIPEGYSVSREKKERFSLILESASTNQTSMYLCASSLTVFNQPQHFGDGTRLSIL.

This chain joins TRBV5-1 and TRBJ1-1; TRBD1 matches at 7 bases. The CDR3 loop spans 13 amino acids. Trimming took 5 bases from V and 4 from J; bases not matched to a gene: 5. Germline-derived CDR1 and CDR2 are SGHRS and YFSETQ. This chain's CDR3 is CASSRNRGTEAFF. The CDR3 nucleotides read TGCGCCAGCAGTCGGAACAGGGGCACTGAAGCTTTCTTT.

J is TRBJ1-2 and V is TRBV27; D unclear. The CDR3 extends over 15 amino acids. With 6 bases removed from V and 5 bases from J, the gap between germline ends came to 19 bases. Germline CDR1 reads MNHEY; CDR2 reads SMNVEV (reference sequence). Here the CDR3 reads CASSPGPQIEYGYTF. The CDR3 DNA reads TGTGCCAGCAGCCCCGGGCCGCAGATAGAGTATGGCTACACCTTC.

The rearrangement joins TRBV5-6 to TRBJ1-5, with TRBD1 identical over 10 bases. V lost 4 bases to trimming and J lost 2 bases; unmatched junction nucleotides: 9. CDR1 is SGHDT and CDR2 is YYEEEE in the germline V gene. This CDR3 contains 17 residues. This CDR3 is CASSKGTGVLRNQPQHF. DNA for the CDR3: TGTGCCAGCAGCAAAGGGACAGGGGTATTACGCAATCAGCCCCAGCATTTT.

This clone is a singleton in its sample. The CDR3 reads CASTTGKRSYEQYF. The CDR3 coding sequence is TGTGCCAGCACGACAGGGAAGCGCTCCTACGAGCAGTACTTC. The chain employs TRBV2 and TRBJ2-7, with 7 bases fitting TRBD1. CDR1 is SNHLY and CDR2 is FYNNEI in the germline V gene. The CDR3 has 14 amino acids. V shed 7 bases and J 0 bases; nucleotides not matched to a gene: 6.

The chain recombines TRBV14 with TRBJ2-7; possibly TRBD2 for D (5 bases). The CDR3 is 15 amino acids. Trimming shortened V by 2 bases and J by 6 bases, and 17 bases separated the two germline ends. Germline lookup yields CDR1 SGHDN and CDR2 FVKESK. CDR3 residues: CASSQFRTDTAEQYF. The CDR3 DNA sequence: TGTGCCAGCAGCCAATTTAGGACTGATACTGCCGAGCAGTACTTC.

The chain employs TRBV27 and TRBJ2-1, with 9 bases fitting TRBD1. Germline V gene data show CDR1 as MNHEY and CDR2 as SMNVEV (reference sequence). The trim removed 6 bases at V and 10 bases at J, leaving 4 bases unmatched. This CDR3 region has 12 residues. The CDR3 sequence: CASRPTGGEQFF. In nucleotides, the CDR3 is TGTGCCAGCAGGCCTACAGGGGGCGAGCAGTTCTTC.

This rearrangement joins TRBV5-1 to TRBJ1-1; D is unresolved. Germline CDR1 reads SGHRS; CDR2 reads YFSETQ. The V end lost 4 bases, the J end lost 2 bases, and 15 bases lay between the germline ends. This CDR3 comprises 15 residues. The CDR3 coding sequence is TGCGCCAGCAGCGCAGCTACTCGTCCTAACACTGAAGCTTTCTTT. Encoded protein: CASSAATRPNTEAFF.

This clone showed up just once. The V gene is TRBV6-5, the J gene TRBJ2-5, with 7 bases matching TRBD1. Germline CDR1 and CDR2: MNHEY and SVGAGI. This CDR3 comprises 13 residues. The V gene end was trimmed by 4 bases and the J gene end by 2 bases; junction bases not matched to a gene: 1. CDR3 sequence: CASSWGQQETQYF. The DNA of the CDR3 is TGTGCCAGCAGTTGGGGACAGCAAGAGACCCAGTACTTC.

The rearrangement joins TRBV2 to TRBJ1-3, with D possibly TRBD1 on 5 matching bases. The length of the CDR3 is 16 residues. Germline assignment: CDR1 SNHLY and CDR2 FYNNEI. Trimming removed 4 bases at V and 0 bases at J, with 13 bases between. CDR3 DNA sequence: TGTGCCAGCAGTGTAGACAGCGGGCCCTCTGGAAACACCATATATTTT. Protein sequence: CASSVDSGPSGNTIYF.

This clone was picked up a small number of times. This chain links TRBV21-1 with TRBJ1-3; TRBD1, as called in the table, went unchecked against the DNA. TRBV21-1 is marked as a pseudogene. CDR3 length: 16 amino acids. Here the CDR3 reads CASSKARTGAGNTIYF. In nucleotides, the CDR3 is TGTGCCAGCAGCAAAGCCCGGACAGGGGCTGGAAACACCATATATTTT.

The rearrangement links TRBV30 to TRBJ2-1, with 8 bases identical to TRBD2. V lost 3 bases and J lost 6; bases outside the gene matches: 1. CDR1 is GTSNPN and CDR2 is SVGIG in the germline V gene (reference sequence). The CDR3 is made up of 12 amino acids. CDR3 DNA: TGTGCCTGGAGGCGGGGGGTCAATGAGCAGTTCTTC. Its translation is CAWRRGVNEQFF.

The chain carries TRBV7-6 and TRBJ2-5; D is perhaps TRBD2 (6 bases). Germline V gives CDR1 SGHVS, CDR2 FNYEAQ. This CDR3 has 15 amino acids. The V gene lost 1 base and the J gene lost 4 bases, with 13 bases spanning the gap. The CDR3 region has the DNA TGTGCCAGCAGCTTAGTGGGGGGTCGGGGAGAGACCCAGTACTTC. It encodes CASSLVGGRGETQYF.

V gene TRBV18 combines with J gene TRBJ1-2; 10 positions agree with TRBD1. J lost 7 bases, V lost 3 bases, and 14 bases had no gene match. Germline CDR1 reads KGHSH; CDR2 reads LQKENI. The CDR3 sequence is 17 residues long. As DNA, the CDR3 is TGTGCCAGCTCACCTCCCAACCCGGGACAGGGGTCGGGTGGCTACACCTTC. Its translation is CASSPPNPGQGSGGYTF.